The entry below describes one TCR beta chain. What it binds is unknown. The data are from a study of cytomegalovirus exposure and HLA in healthy donors. Study results and caveats: Usually a TCR sequence was rare, but some public TCRs were found in many donors. According to the study, roughly 180 TCR beta chains were cytomegalovirus-associated. Three chains linked to CMV were shown in vitro to be specific for CMV antigens. According to reports, the classifier identified cytomegalovirus status with high specificity and sensitivity.

CDR1 and CDR2 from the germline V gene are MNHEY and SMNVEV (reference sequence). The CDR3 consists of 13 residues. The V end lost 3 bases, the J end lost 4 bases, and 9 bases lay between the germline ends. Some clones are missing from TCRdb's copy, which holds only in-frame ones; the method was immunoSEQ multiplex PCR. The sample has about 200,000 clones; 75% to 85% are singletons. The clonotype was recovered from a woman in her 30s in good health and CMV-seropositive. What was sequenced was PBMCs. The rearrangement joins TRBV27 to TRBJ1-2; D not certain. CDR3 sequence: CASSFGPAYGYTF. The CDR3 DNA sequence: TGTGCCAGCAGTTTTGGGCCTGCCTATGGCTACACCTTC.